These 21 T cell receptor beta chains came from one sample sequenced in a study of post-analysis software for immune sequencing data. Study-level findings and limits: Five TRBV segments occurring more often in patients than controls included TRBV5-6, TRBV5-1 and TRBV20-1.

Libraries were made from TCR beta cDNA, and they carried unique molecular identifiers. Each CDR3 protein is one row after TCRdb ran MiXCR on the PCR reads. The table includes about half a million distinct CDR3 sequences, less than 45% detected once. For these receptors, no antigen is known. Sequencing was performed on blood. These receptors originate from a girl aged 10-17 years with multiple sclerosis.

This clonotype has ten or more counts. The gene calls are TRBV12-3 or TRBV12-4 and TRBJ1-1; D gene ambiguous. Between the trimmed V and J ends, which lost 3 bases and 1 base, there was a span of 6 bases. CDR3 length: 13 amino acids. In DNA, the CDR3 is TGTGCCAGCAGTTTGGGGAAGAACACTGAAGCTTTCTTT. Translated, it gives CASSLGKNTEAFF.

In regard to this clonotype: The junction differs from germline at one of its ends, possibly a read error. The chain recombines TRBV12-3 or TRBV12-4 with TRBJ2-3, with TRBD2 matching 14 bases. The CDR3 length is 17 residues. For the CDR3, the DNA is TGTGCCAGCAGTCCCAGGACTAGCGGGAGGTACGCAGATGCGCAGTATTTT. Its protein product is CASSPRTSGRYADAQYF.

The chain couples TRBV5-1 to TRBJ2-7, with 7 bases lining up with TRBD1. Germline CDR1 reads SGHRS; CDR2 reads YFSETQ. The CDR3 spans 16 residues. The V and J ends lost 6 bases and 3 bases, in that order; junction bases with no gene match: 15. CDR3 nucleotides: TGCGCCAGCAACTCAGGAGACAGGGACGGCCTCTACGAGCAGTACTTC. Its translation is CASNSGDRDGLYEQYF.

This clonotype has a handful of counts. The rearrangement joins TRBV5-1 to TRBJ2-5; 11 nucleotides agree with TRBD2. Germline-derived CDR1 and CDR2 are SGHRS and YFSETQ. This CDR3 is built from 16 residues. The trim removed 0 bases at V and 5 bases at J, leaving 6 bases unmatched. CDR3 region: CASSLELAGGPETQYF. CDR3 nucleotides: TGCGCCAGCAGCTTGGAATTAGCGGGAGGGCCGGAGACCCAGTACTTC.

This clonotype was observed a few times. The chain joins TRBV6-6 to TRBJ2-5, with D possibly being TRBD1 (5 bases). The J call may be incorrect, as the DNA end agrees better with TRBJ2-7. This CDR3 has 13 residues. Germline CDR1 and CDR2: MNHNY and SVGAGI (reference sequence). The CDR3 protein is CASTETVSYEQYF. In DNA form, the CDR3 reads TGTGCCAGCACGGAGACAGTCTCCTACGAGCAGTACTTC.

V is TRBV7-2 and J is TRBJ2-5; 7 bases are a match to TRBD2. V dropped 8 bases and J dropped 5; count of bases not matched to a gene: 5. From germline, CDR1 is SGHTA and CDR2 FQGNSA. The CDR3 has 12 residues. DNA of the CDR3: TGTGCCAGCCTAGGCGGGAGTGAGACCCAGTACTTC. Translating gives CASLGGSETQYF.

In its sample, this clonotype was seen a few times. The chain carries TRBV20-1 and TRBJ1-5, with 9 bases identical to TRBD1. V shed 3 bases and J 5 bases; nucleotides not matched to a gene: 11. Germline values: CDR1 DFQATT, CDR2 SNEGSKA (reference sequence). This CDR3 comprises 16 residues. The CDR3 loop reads CSARGQGEGWDQPQHF. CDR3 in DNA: TGCAGTGCTAGGGGACAGGGAGAAGGATGGGATCAGCCCCAGCATTTT.

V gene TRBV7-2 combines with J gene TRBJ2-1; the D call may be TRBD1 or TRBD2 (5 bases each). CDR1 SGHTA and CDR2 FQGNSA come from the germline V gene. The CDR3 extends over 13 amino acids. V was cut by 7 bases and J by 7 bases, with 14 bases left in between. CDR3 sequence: CASTPSRVNEQFF. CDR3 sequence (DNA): TGTGCCAGCACCCCTAGCAGGGTTAATGAGCAGTTCTTC.

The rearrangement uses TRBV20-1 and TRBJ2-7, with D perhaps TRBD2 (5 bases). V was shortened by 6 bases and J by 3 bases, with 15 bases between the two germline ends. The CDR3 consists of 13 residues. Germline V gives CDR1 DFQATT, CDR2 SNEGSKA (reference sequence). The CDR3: CSAPPTRYYEQYF. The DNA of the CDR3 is TGCAGTGCGCCTCCTACTAGATACTACGAGCAGTACTTC.

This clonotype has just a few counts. Written as DNA, the CDR3 is TGCAGTGCTAGAGGGGCTAGCGGAGCCTACGAGCAGTACTTC. Its translation is CSARGASGAYEQYF. The chain uses TRBV20-1 and TRBJ2-7; 7 bases are a match to TRBD2. Germline values: CDR1 DFQATT, CDR2 SNEGSKA (reference sequence). This CDR3 is 14 amino acids long. Trimming removed 1 base from V and 2 bases from J; junction bases left unmatched: 5.

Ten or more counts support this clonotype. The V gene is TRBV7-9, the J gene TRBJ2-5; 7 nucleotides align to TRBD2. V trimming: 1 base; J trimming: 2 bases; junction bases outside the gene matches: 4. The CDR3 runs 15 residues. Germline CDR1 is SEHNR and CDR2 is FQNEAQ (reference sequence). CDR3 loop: CASSLGGSGQETQYF. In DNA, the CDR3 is TGTGCCAGCAGCTTAGGCGGGAGTGGACAAGAGACCCAGTACTTC.

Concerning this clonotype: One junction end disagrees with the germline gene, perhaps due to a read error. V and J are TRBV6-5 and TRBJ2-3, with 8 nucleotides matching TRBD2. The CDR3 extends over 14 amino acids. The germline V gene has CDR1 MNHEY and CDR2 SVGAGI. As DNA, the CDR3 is TGTGCCAGCAGTTACACGGGGGGGACGGATACGCGGTATTTT. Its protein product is CASSYTGGTDTRYF.

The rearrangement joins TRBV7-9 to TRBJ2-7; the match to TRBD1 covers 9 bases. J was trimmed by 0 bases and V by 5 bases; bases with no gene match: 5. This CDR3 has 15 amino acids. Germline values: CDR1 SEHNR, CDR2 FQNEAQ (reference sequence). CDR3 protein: CASSPGTGTSYEQYF. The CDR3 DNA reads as TGTGCCAGCAGCCCCGGGACAGGGACCTCCTACGAGCAGTACTTC.

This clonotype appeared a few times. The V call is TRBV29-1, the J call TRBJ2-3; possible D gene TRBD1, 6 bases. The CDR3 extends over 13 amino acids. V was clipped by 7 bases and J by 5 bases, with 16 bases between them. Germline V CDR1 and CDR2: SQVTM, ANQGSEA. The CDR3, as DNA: TGCAGCGCAGCAGGGACAACGGGAGATACGCAGTATTTT. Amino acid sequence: CSAAGTTGDTQYF.

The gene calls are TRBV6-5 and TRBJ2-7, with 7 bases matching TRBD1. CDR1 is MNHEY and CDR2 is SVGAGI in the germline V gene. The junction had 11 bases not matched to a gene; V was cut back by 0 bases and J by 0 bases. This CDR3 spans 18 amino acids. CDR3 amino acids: CASSYSKPGGSSSYEQYF. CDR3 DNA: TGTGCCAGCAGTTACTCGAAACCAGGGGGTTCCAGCTCCTACGAGCAGTACTTC.

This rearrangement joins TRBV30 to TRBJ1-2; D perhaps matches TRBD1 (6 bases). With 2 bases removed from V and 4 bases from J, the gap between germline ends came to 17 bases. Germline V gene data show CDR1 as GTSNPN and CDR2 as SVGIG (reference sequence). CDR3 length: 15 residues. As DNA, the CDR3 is TGTGCCTGGAGTCGACTCATGGACAGTAGCTATGGCTACACCTTC. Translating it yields CAWSRLMDSSYGYTF. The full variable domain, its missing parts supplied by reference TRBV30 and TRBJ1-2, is SQTIHQWPATLVQPVGSPLSLECTVEGTSNPNLYWYRQAAGRGLQLLFYSVGIGQISSEVPQNLSASRPQDRQFILSSKKLLLSDSGFYLCAWSRLMDSSYGYTFGSGTRLTVV.

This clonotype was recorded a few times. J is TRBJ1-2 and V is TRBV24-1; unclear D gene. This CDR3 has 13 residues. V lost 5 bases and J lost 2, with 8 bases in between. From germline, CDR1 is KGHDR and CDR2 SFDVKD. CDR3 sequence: CATSAALNYGYTF. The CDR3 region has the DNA TGTGCCACCAGTGCGGCTCTAAACTATGGCTACACCTTC.

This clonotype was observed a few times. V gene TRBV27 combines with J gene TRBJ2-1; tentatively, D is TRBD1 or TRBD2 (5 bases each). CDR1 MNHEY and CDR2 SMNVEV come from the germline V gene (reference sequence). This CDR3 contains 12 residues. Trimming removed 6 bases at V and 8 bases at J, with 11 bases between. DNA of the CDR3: TGTGCCAGCAGCCTCGGGGCCCATGAGCAGTTCTTC. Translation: CASSLGAHEQFF.

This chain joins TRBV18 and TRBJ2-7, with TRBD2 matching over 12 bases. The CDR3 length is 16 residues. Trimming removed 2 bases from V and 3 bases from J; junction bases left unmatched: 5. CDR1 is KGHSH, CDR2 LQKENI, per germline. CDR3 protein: CASSPTPGLAGYEQYF. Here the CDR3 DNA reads TGTGCCAGCTCACCAACACCGGGACTAGCGGGCTACGAGCAGTACTTC.

The CDR3 coding sequence is TGCAGTGCTAGGCGTGGGACTAGCGGGAGGGCAAACCAAGAGACCCAGTTCTTC. Its translation is CSARRGTSGRANQETQFF. The V gene is TRBV20-1, the J gene TRBJ2-1; 16 nucleotides line up with TRBD2. Trimming removed 3 bases from V and 13 bases from J; junction bases left unmatched: 18. Per germline, CDR1 DFQATT and CDR2 SNEGSKA (reference sequence). CDR3 length: 18 residues.

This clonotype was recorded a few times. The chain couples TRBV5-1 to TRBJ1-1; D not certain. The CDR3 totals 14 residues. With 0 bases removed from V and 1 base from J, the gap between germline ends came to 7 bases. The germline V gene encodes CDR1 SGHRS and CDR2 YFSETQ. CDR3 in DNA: TGCGCCAGCAGCTTGGACGGTCAGAACACTGAAGCTTTCTTT. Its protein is CASSLDGQNTEAFF.